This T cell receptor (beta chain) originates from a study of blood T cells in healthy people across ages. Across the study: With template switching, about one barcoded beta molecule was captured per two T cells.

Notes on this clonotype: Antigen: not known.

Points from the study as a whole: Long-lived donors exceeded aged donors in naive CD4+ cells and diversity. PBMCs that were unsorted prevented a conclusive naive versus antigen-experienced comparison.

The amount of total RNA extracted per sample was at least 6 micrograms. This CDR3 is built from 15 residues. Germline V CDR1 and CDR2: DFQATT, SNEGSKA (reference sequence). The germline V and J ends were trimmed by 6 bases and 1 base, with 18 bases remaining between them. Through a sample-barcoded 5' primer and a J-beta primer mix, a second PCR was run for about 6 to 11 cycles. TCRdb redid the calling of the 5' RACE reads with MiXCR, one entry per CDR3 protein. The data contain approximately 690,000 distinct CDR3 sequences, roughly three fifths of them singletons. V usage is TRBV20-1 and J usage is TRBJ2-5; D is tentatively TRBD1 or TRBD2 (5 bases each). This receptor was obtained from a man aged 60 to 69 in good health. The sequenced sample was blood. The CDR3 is CSAPRGVRRQETQYF. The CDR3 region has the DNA TGCAGTGCACCGAGGGGAGTCAGGCGCCAAGAGACCCAGTACTTC.